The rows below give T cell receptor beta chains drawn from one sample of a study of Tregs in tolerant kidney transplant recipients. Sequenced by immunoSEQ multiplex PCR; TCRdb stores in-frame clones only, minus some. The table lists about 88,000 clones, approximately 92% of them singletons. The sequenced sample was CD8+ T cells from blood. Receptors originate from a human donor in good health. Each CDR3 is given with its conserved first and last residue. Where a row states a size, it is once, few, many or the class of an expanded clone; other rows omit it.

CASSILGTTYEQYF TRBV19 14 TRBJ2-7 .
CASTGTSGHTDTQYF TRBV19 15 TRBJ2-3 .
CASSQGFSLYEQYF TRBV4-1 14 TRBJ2-7 .
CASSIAGTTEAFF TRBV7-3 13 TRBJ1-1 .
CASSLAGGLEQFF TRBV27 13 TRBJ2-1 .
CASSPQEEAFF TRBV9 11 TRBJ1-1 .
CASSYDESSYEQYF TRBV6-5 14 TRBJ2-7 .
CASTYSWGPGNTIYF TRBV19 15 TRBJ1-3 .
CASSYGQGSYEQYF TRBV6-5 14 TRBJ2-7 .
CASSLDAGTYYGYTF TRBV11-2 15 TRBJ1-2 .
CASSTFSGGYEQYF TRBV14 14 TRBJ2-7 .
CASRQGSYNEQFF TRBV6-5 13 TRBJ2-1 .
CASQGVYGYTF TRBV7-9 11 TRBJ1-2 .
CASSIVTDRVSNQPQHF TRBV19 17 TRBJ1-5 .
CASSVALSRHTDTQYF TRBV9 16 TRBJ2-3 .
CASSLGGRSFYNEQFF TRBV11-3 16 TRBJ2-1 .
CASSPTVGEGPGEQFF TRBV4-2 16 TRBJ2-1 .
CASSLRGGNSPLHF TRBV7-9 14 TRBJ1-6 .
CASFPEAFF TRBV21-1 9 TRBJ1-1 .
CASSQPGQFYGYTF TRBV4-2 14 TRBJ1-2 .
CASSLGGTGELFF TRBV7-9 13 TRBJ2-2 .
CASSGPPTSYNEQFF TRBV7-9 15 TRBJ2-1 .
CSARLVGELFF TRBV20-1 11 TRBJ2-2 .
CASSKDSLNTEAFF TRBV19 14 TRBJ1-1 .
CAAQEGRSPLHF TRBV5-4 12 TRBJ1-6 .
CASSVGLAGSSYEQYF TRBV9 16 TRBJ2-7 few
CASSFFSTGAEEKLFF TRBV28 16 TRBJ1-4 once
CASSDRLTPPYF TRBV5-4 12 TRBJ2-7 .
CASSLMANTEAFF TRBV27 13 TRBJ1-1 .
CASSLVTSRTDTQYF TRBV27 15 TRBJ2-3 .
CASSYFQGNYGYTF TRBV6-5 14 TRBJ1-2 few
CASSEAHGRGVYEQYF TRBV10-1 16 TRBJ2-7 .
CASSAPLAGTSYNEQFF TRBV9 17 TRBJ2-1 .
CASSLSTSTDTQYF TRBV27 14 TRBJ2-3 once
CASSLAPKDTEAFF TRBV11-2 14 TRBJ1-1 .
CASSPPDRGPDNEQFF TRBV7-9 16 TRBJ2-1 .
CASSGGQGEGNEQYF TRBV6-1 15 . .
CAWSVRGGTYNEQFF TRBV30 15 TRBJ2-1 .
CASSATGQGTDTQYF TRBV7-9 15 TRBJ2-3 .
CASSLELSTDTQYF TRBV10-1 14 TRBJ2-3 .
CASGHSHEQYF TRBV12-5 11 TRBJ2-7 .
CASSFSGYEQYF TRBV7-2 12 TRBJ2-7 .
CASTLTTSGSNEQFF TRBV27 15 TRBJ2-1 once
CAWSVFPRGLYTEAFF TRBV30 16 TRBJ1-1 .
CASSLTRTASSYEQYF TRBV7-9 16 TRBJ2-7 .
CASSAYNEQFF TRBV2 11 TRBJ2-1 .
CASSVAGAYTGELFF TRBV9 15 TRBJ2-2 .
CASSLTSGIYEQYF TRBV5-6 14 TRBJ2-7 .
CASSRSGPLEPQHF TRBV6-6 14 TRBJ1-5 .
CASTSGASPPDF TRBV27 12 TRBJ2-7 .
CASSFIAGNQPQHF TRBV27 14 TRBJ1-5 .
CASSLPPRGPMNTEAFF TRBV5-1 17 TRBJ1-1 .
CASSVDSTANYGYTF TRBV9 15 TRBJ1-2 .
CASSPPGPPTHEQFF TRBV18 15 TRBJ2-1 .
CASSLGQGGTF TRBV5-4 11 TRBJ1-2 .
CASSLDGSYGYTF TRBV7-8 13 TRBJ1-2 few
CASSLLPLNSPLHF TRBV7-9 14 TRBJ1-6 .
CASSYSSTDTQYF TRBV6-5 13 TRBJ2-3 .
CASSPFAGVALYEQYF TRBV19 16 TRBJ2-7 .